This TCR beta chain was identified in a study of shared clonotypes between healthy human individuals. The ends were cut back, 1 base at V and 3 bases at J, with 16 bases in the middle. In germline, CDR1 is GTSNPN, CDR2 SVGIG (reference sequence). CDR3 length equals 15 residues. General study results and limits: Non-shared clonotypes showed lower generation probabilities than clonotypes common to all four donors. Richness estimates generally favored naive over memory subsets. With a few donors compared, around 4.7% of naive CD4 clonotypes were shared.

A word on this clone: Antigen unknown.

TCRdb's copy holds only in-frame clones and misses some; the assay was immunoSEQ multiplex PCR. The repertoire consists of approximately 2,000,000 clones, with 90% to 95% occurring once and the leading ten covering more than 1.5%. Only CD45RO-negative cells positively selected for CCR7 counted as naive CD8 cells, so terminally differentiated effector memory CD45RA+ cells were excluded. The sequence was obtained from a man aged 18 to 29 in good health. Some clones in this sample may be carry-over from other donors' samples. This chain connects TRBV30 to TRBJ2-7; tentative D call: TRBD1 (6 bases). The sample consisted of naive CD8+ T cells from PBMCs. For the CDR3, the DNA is TGTGCCTGGAGTGGCGTAGGGGGTCGAGGCTACGAGCAGTACTTC. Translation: CAWSGVGGRGYEQYF.